The 24 T cell receptor beta chains below come from one sample, sequenced in a study of blood T cell repertoires in COVID-19. Profiling relied on immunoSEQ multiplex PCR, and the TCRdb table lists in-frame clones only, not all of them. Of 180,000 or so clones listed, approximately 85% are singletons. The material sequenced was peripheral blood. These TCRs come from a man between 60 and 75 years old with acute or convalescent COVID-19.

This clone occurred a few times. V and J are TRBV21-1 and TRBJ1-6. TRBV21-1 is classified as a pseudogene. The CDR3 covers 15 residues. The CDR3 DNA is TGTGCCAGCAGCTCCCGTGGGGGGGCTTCTTCCCCCCTCCACTTT. Its protein product is CASSSRGGASSPLHF.

The CDR3 region has the DNA TGTGCCAGCGCCCCGGGGGGGCGTGTTCCTGAAGCTTTCTTT. It is translated as CASAPGGRVPEAFF. The rearrangement links TRBV28 to TRBJ1-1; D is possibly TRBD1 (6 bases). Trimming cost V 8 bases and J 6 bases, with 19 bases left between them. CDR3 size: 14 residues. Germline V gene data show CDR1 as MDHEN and CDR2 as SYDVKM. Together with reference TRBV28 and TRBJ1-1, the CDR3 gives the full variable domain: DVKVTQSSRYLVKRTGEKVFLECVQDMDHENMFWYRQDPGLGLRLIYFSYDVKMKEKGDIPEGYSVSREKKERFSLILESASTNQTSMYLCASAPGGRVPEAFFGQGTRLTVV.

The chain links TRBV19 to TRBJ1-1; D is ambiguous. The CDR3 has 14 residues. The germline gives CDR1 LNHDA, CDR2 SQIVND (reference sequence). V was trimmed by 4 bases and J by 1 base, leaving 10 bases between them. In DNA, the CDR3 is TGTGCCAGTAGTAGGGGAGCGAAGAACACTGAAGCTTTCTTT. As protein: CASSRGAKNTEAFF.

The chain recombines TRBV7-3 with TRBJ1-2; TRBD1 matches 7 bases. Looked up from germline, CDR1 is SGHTA and CDR2 is FQGTGA. The V segment lost 1 base and the J segment 7 bases; nucleotides outside the gene matches: 3. CDR3 length: 13 amino acids. The CDR3 reads CASSLNRGSGYTF. As DNA, the CDR3 is TGTGCCAGCAGCTTAAACAGGGGATCTGGCTACACCTTC.

The J gene is TRBJ2-1, the V gene TRBV19; 8 bases are a match to TRBD2. CDR1 is LNHDA, CDR2 SQIVND, per germline (reference sequence). The V segment lost 5 bases and the J segment 8 bases; nucleotides outside the gene matches: 11. This CDR3 contains 15 residues. The CDR3 region is CASSPLRAGEDEQFF. The CDR3 DNA is TGTGCCAGTAGTCCTCTACGAGCGGGAGAGGATGAGCAGTTCTTC. Full variable domain (remainder filled in from reference TRBV19 and TRBJ2-1): DGGITQSPKYLFRKEGQNVTLSCEQNLNHDAMYWYRQDPGQGLRLIYYSQIVNDFQKGDIAEGYSVSREKKESFPLTVTSAQKNPTAFYLCASSPLRAGEDEQFFGPGTRLTVL.

The V call is TRBV7-6, the J call TRBJ2-1; TRBD2 agrees at 9 bases. The germline CDR1 and CDR2 sequences are SGHVS and FNYEAQ. Trimming cost V 2 bases and J 0 bases; bases outside gene matches: 17. This CDR3 contains 21 residues. The CDR3 bases are TGTGCCAGCAGCTTAACCGGGGGATATAGCGGGAGCCCTTCCTCCTACAATGAGCAGTTCTTC. It codes for CASSLTGGYSGSPSSYNEQFF. The complete variable domain, with remaining parts taken from reference TRBV7-6 and TRBJ2-1, reads GAGVSQSPRYKVTKRGQDVALRCDPISGHVSLYWYRQALGQGPEFLTYFNYEAQQDKSGLPNDRFSAERPEGSISTLTIQRTEQRDSAMYRCASSLTGGYSGSPSSYNEQFFGPGTRLTVL.

The chain employs TRBV7-9 and TRBJ1-1; 8 bases are shared with TRBD1. This CDR3 has 14 amino acids. Germline V lookup: CDR1 SEHNR, CDR2 FQNEAQ (reference sequence). V lost 5 bases to trimming and J lost 4 bases; unmatched junction nucleotides: 6. As DNA, the CDR3 is TGTGCCAGCAGCCCGCGACAGGGGAGCACTGAAGCTTTCTTT. The encoded protein is CASSPRQGSTEAFF.

This clone has just one count. The chain has TRBV18 and TRBJ1-1, with TRBD1 matching 7 bases. This CDR3 region has 15 residues. Looked up from germline, CDR1 is KGHSH and CDR2 is LQKENI. With V trimmed by 2 bases and J by 6 bases, 9 bases remained unmatched. CDR3 coding DNA: TGTGCCAGCTCACCATTGCAGGGGGAATATGCTGAAGCTTTCTTT. Translated: CASSPLQGEYAEAFF. Drawing the rest from reference TRBV18 and TRBJ1-1, the complete variable domain is NAGVMQNPRHLVRRRGQEARLRCSPMKGHSHVYWYRQLPEEGLKFMVYLQKENIIDESGMPKERFSAEFPKEGPSILRIQQVVRGDSAAYFCASSPLQGEYAEAFFGQGTRLTVV.

This chain uses TRBV6-6 with TRBJ2-3, with TRBD1 matching 9 bases. The CDR3 contains 15 residues. The germline V gene has CDR1 MNHNY and CDR2 SVGAGI (reference sequence). V dropped 2 bases and J dropped 3; count of bases not matched to a gene: 3. The CDR3 sequence is CASSYLGQGTDTQYF. The CDR3 DNA is TGTGCCAGCAGTTACCTCGGACAGGGGACAGATACGCAGTATTTT.

This clone is a singleton in its sample. This sequence joins TRBV28 and TRBJ2-7; a weak D match, TRBD1 (6 bases). Germline V gene sequence: CDR1 MDHEN, CDR2 SYDVKM. V gave up 6 bases and J gave up 3 bases, with 12 bases separating them. The CDR3 has 13 amino acids. The CDR3 loop is CASRGDIFYEQYF. The DNA for the CDR3 is TGTGCCAGCAGAGGGGACATCTTCTACGAGCAGTACTTC.

A single count supports this clone. This chain links TRBV6-5 with TRBJ1-2, with D possibly being TRBD1 (5 bases). The CDR3 runs 15 residues. CDR1 MNHEY and CDR2 SVGAGI come from the germline V gene. Trimming stripped 2 bases from V and 5 bases from J, with 15 bases between. Here the CDR3 DNA reads TGTGCCAGCAGTTACGACCCAGGGTACTTTTATGGCTACACCTTC. Its protein product is CASSYDPGYFYGYTF.

The chain couples TRBV12-5 to TRBJ2-1; 8 bases are a match to TRBD1. This CDR3 spans 14 amino acids. Trimming at V came to 5 bases and at J to 9 bases, leaving 9 bases not matched to a gene. Germline CDR1 LGHNT, CDR2 FRNRAP. The CDR3 DNA reads as TGTGCTAGTGGTCCTGGACAGGGTGGTGGTGAGCAGTTCTTC. It is translated as CASGPGQGGGEQFF.

V is TRBV18 and J is TRBJ1-1, with D perhaps TRBD1 (5 bases). Trimming shortened V by 8 bases and J by 2 bases, and 9 bases separated the two germline ends. Germline loops: CDR1 KGHSH, CDR2 LQKENI. This CDR3 region has 12 residues. The CDR3 DNA sequence: TGTGCCAGCGGGAGGGGTAACACTGAAGCTTTCTTT. Protein sequence: CASGRGNTEAFF.

This clone appeared a few times. The CDR3 DNA reads TGTGCCAGCACAGGCACAGATACGCAGTATTTT. It is translated as CASTGTDTQYF. The chain links TRBV6-6 to TRBJ2-3; D gene unclear. Germline-derived CDR1 and CDR2 are MNHNY and SVGAGI (reference sequence). With 7 bases removed from V and 1 base from J, the gap between germline ends came to 3 bases. The CDR3 contains 11 residues.

J is TRBJ2-7 and V is TRBV7-2; 11 bases agree with TRBD2. The J segment lost 5 bases and the V segment lost 1 base, leaving 4 bases of the junction unmatched. Germline V gene sequence: CDR1 SGHTA, CDR2 FQGNSA. The CDR3 spans 15 residues. The CDR3, as DNA: TGTGCCAGCAGCTTAGTTAGCGGGAGGGCCGACGAGCAGTACTTC. Its translation is CASSLVSGRADEQYF.

CDR3 in amino acids: CASSKGTSGTEQFF. CDR3 DNA: TGTGCCAGCAGCAAAGGGACTAGCGGTACCGAGCAGTTCTTC. The rearrangement links TRBV9 to TRBJ2-1, with 11 bases lining up with TRBD2. The CDR3 totals 14 residues. Trimming at V came to 4 bases and at J to 10 bases, leaving 7 bases not matched to a gene. Germline CDR1 and CDR2: SGDLS and YYNGEE.

A single count supports this clone. V is TRBV5-1 and J is TRBJ1-2; no firm D call. CDR1 and CDR2 from the germline V gene are SGHRS and YFSETQ. The V and J ends lost 0 bases and 6 bases respectively, with 12 bases between them. The CDR3 is 14 residues long. CDR3 sequence reads: CASSLDSRSNGYTF. CDR3 sequence (DNA): TGCGCCAGCAGCTTGGATTCGCGTTCTAATGGCTACACCTTC.

V gene TRBV7-6 combines with J gene TRBJ1-5; D not certain. Trimming pared 3 bases from V and 6 bases from J, leaving 9 bases between. Germline CDR1 SGHVS, CDR2 FNYEAQ. This CDR3 comprises 13 residues. The CDR3 spells CASSFGVSQPQHF. The CDR3 nucleotides are TGTGCCAGCAGCTTCGGGGTAAGTCAGCCCCAGCATTTT.

The rearrangement uses TRBV28 and TRBJ1-6; the match to TRBD1 covers 8 bases. This CDR3 has 15 residues. Germline V gene data show CDR1 as MDHEN and CDR2 as SYDVKM. After removal of 5 bases from V and 6 bases from J, the junction contained 6 bases not matched to a gene. In DNA, the CDR3 is TGTGCCAGCAGTGCCCTCGGACAGGGTAATTCACCCCTCCACTTT. This encodes CASSALGQGNSPLHF.

This sequence joins TRBV6-7 and TRBJ2-1, with D possibly TRBD2 on 6 matching bases. TRBV6-7 is an ORF; its function is uncertain. This CDR3 has 14 amino acids. V lost 10 bases and J 7 bases, leaving 20 bases between the germline ends. CDR3 nucleotide sequence: TGTGCCACCGATGGCGGGAAATGTGGAAATGAGCAGTTCTTC. It encodes CATDGGKCGNEQFF.

The rearrangement uses TRBV2 and TRBJ1-6; D unresolved. V was cut by 7 bases and J by 0 bases, with 10 bases left in between. Germline CDR1 reads SNHLY; CDR2 reads FYNNEI. The CDR3 spans 15 residues. The CDR3 loop is CASIQMPSYNSPLHF. The CDR3 DNA sequence: TGTGCCAGCATCCAGATGCCCTCCTATAATTCACCCCTCCACTTT.

Only one count was recorded for this clone. The chain employs TRBV9 and TRBJ1-1; 10 bases agree with TRBD1. Trimming took 3 bases from V and 8 from J; bases not matched to a gene: 1. Germline values: CDR1 SGDLS, CDR2 YYNGEE. The length of the CDR3 is 12 residues. The CDR3 DNA sequence: TGTGCCAGCAGCGGGACAGGGGGGGAAGCTTTCTTT. Residues: CASSGTGGEAFF.

This sequence joins TRBV19 and TRBJ2-3, with 7 bases that match TRBD2. Trimming removed 6 bases from V and 2 bases from J; junction bases left unmatched: 5. Germline V gene lookup returns CDR1 LNHDA and CDR2 SQIVND (reference sequence). The CDR3 spans 14 residues. The CDR3 region has the DNA TGTGCCAGTAGAGTAGCGGGTACCACAGATACGCAGTATTTT. Its protein product is CASRVAGTTDTQYF.

The rearrangement links TRBV4-1 to TRBJ2-3, with D perhaps TRBD2 (6 bases). CDR1 is MGHRA, CDR2 YSYEKL, per germline. Trimming removed 0 bases from V and 5 bases from J, with 21 bases in between. The CDR3 sequence is 18 residues long. The CDR3 DNA reads TGCGCCAGCAGCCAAGACGGCGCCCGGGACTTTTTTGGAGATACGCAGTATTTT. This codes for CASSQDGARDFFGDTQYF.